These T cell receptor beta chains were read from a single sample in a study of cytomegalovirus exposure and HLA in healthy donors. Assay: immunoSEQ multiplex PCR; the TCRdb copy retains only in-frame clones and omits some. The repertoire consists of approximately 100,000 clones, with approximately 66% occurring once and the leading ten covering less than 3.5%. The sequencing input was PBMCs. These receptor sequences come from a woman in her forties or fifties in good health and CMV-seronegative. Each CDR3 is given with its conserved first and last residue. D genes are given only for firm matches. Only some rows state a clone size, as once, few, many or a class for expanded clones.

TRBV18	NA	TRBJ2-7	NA	TGTGCCAGCTCACCAGGACTCCTCTACGAGCAGTACTTC	CASSPGLLYEQYF
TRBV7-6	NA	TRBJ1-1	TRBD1	TGTGCCAGCAGCTTAACAGGGGCGGGATGGACTGAAGCTTTCTTT	CASSLTGAGWTEAFF
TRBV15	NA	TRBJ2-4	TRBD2	TGTGCCACCAGCAGGGATAGCGGGGGGGCCTTCCACTTC	CATSRDSGGAFHF
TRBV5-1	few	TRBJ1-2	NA	TGCGCCAGCAGCGTCTCCGGGACACCAATCCCTGGCTACACCTTC	CASSVSGTPIPGYTF
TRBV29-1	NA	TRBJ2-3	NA	TGCAGCGTTGGAGGCACAGTAGGACTAGATACGCAGTATTTT	CSVGGTVGLDTQYF
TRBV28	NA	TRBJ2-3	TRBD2	TGTGCCAGCAGGGCGGGACTAAACACAGATACGCAGTATTTT	CASRAGLNTDTQYF
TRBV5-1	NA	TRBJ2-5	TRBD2	TGCGCCAGCAGCTTCATCGCGGGGGGGCAAGAGACCCAGTACTTC	CASSFIAGGQETQYF
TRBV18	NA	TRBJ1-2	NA	TGTGCCAGCTCACCAAGTCAGGGTCGTGGAGGCTACACCTTC	CASSPSQGRGGYTF
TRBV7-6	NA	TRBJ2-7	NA	TGTGCCAGCAGCTCACCCCGTGGGCTGAGCTCCTACGAGCAGTACTTC	CASSSPRGLSSYEQYF
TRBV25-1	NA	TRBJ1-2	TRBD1	TGTGCCAGCAGTGGCCCCGGACAGGGCTATGGCTACACCTTC	CASSGPGQGYGYTF
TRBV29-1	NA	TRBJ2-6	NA	TGCAGCGCCATGGGCGGGGCCAACGTCCTGACTTTC	CSAMGGANVLTF
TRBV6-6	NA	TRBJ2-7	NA	TGTGCCAGCAGTTACTCGACAGGTTACGAGCAGTACTTC	CASSYSTGYEQYF
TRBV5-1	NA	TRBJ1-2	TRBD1	TGCGCCAGCAGCCGGGACGGGACAGGCTATGGCTACACCTTC	CASSRDGTGYGYTF
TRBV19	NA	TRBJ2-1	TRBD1	TGTGCCAGTAGATTGGACAGGAGCTCCTACAATGAGCAGTTCTTC	CASRLDRSSYNEQFF
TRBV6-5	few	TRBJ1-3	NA	TGTGCCAGCAGTCAACAAAGCTCTGGAAACACCATATATTTT	CASSQQSSGNTIYF
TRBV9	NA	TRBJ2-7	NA	TGTGCCAGCAGCGTAGCCTCCGGGGTTTACGAGCAGTACTTC	CASSVASGVYEQYF
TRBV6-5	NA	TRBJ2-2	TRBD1	TGTGCCAGCAGTAAAGGGACAGGGGGTATCGAGGAGCTGTTTTTT	CASSKGTGGIEELFF
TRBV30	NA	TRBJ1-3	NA	TGTGCCTGGAGTCCCACAGGGTCCTTCTCTGGAAACACCATATATTTT	CAWSPTGSFSGNTIYF
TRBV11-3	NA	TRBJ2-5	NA	TGTGCCAGCAGCTCGGGGGTTGGGACCCAGTACTTC	CASSSGVGTQYF
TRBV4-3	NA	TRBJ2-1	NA	TGCGCCAGCAGCCCCGGAGTTTCTCATAATGAGCAGTTCTTC	CASSPGVSHNEQFF
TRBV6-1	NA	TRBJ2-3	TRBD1	TGTGCCAGCAGTGAGGGGACAGGGATAGATACGCAGTATTTT	CASSEGTGIDTQYF
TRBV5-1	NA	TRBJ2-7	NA	TGCGCCAGCAGCTTGGAAGGGAGCTCCTACGAGCAGTACTTC	CASSLEGSSYEQYF
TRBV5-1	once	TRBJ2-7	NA	TGCGCCAGCAGCTTGGTGGCAGGGTCCCACGACGAGCAGTACTTC	CASSLVAGSHDEQYF
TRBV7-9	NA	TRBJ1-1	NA	TGTGCCAGCAGCAGTACCATTGAGGGTGAAGTGTGGAACACTGAAGCTTTCTTT	CASSSTIEGEVWNTEAFF
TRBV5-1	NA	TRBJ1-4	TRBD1	TGCGCCAGCAGCTTGGGGCCGGGACAGGTTGGTGAAAAACTGTTTTTT	CASSLGPGQVGEKLFF
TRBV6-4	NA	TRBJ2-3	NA	TGTGCCAGCAGTGAGAGAAGCGGATACACAGATACGCAGTATTTT	CASSERSGYTDTQYF
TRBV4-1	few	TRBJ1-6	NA	TGCGCCAGCAGCCAACTAGCCGAGGCCGGATCACCCCTCCACTTT	CASSQLAEAGSPLHF
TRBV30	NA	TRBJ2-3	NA	TGTGCCTTCCCCCTACAACGGGGGAGCACAGATACGCAGTATTTT	CAFPLQRGSTDTQYF
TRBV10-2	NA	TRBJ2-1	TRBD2	TGCGCCAGCAGTGAGGGTCTGGGACTACCACCCAATGAGCAGTTCTTC	CASSEGLGLPPNEQFF
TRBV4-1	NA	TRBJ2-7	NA	TGCGCCAGCAGCCAATGGGAGACAACCACCGGCGAGCAGTACTTC	CASSQWETTTGEQYF
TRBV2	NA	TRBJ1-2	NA	TGTGCCAGCAGTCGGAGGAACGAGGGAGATGGCTACACCTTC	CASSRRNEGDGYTF
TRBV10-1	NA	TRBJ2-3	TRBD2	TGCGCCAGCAGTGAGTCAAGCGGGGGAGTCACAGATACGCAGTATTTT	CASSESSGGVTDTQYF
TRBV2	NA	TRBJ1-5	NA	TGTGCCAGCACCGGTCCAGGGGAAGGGGGTCAGCCCCAGCATTTT	CASTGPGEGGQPQHF
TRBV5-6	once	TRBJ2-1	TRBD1	TGTGCCAGCAGCTTGGGAATGGGACAGACCTACAATGAGCAGTTCTTC	CASSLGMGQTYNEQFF
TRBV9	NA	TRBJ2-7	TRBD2	TGTGCCAGCAGCGGGACTAGCGGGGGGCCTTTCGACGAGCAGTACTTC	CASSGTSGGPFDEQYF
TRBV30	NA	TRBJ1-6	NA	TGTGCCTGGGAATACAGCTCCTATAATTCACCCCTCCACTTT	CAWEYSSYNSPLHF
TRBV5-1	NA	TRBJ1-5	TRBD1	TGCGCCAGCAGACCTACAGGGGCGGGCAATCAGCCCCAGCATTTT	CASRPTGAGNQPQHF
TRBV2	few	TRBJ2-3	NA	TGTGCCAGCACTAGGGAGGACGAAACCGGAGATACGCAGTATTTT	CASTREDETGDTQYF
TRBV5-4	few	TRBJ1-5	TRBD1	TGTGCCAGCAGCTTACAGGGGGATCAGCCCCAGCATTTT	CASSLQGDQPQHF
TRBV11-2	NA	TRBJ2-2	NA	TGTGCCAGCAGCCCTCTGGAGCTCGCGAACACCGGGGAGCTGTTTTTT	CASSPLELANTGELFF
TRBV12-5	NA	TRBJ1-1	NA	TGTGCTAGTGCCCCCCTTAACAGGGTCCCAAACACTGAAGCTTTCTTT	CASAPLNRVPNTEAFF
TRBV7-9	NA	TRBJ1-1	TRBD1	TGTGCCAGCAGCCAACAGGGGGCGAACACTGAAGCTTTCTTT	CASSQQGANTEAFF